The TCR beta chain under discussion was sequenced for a study of human T cells and chemical hapten exposure. MiXCR, applied by TCRdb to the RACE reads, yields one record per CDR3 protein. The sample includes just under 40,000 distinct CDR3 sequences, approximately 11% of them seen just once. This clonotype was observed a few times. Time point denoted: patch test 3, about 24 weeks after DPC sensitization. Treatment defined: therapeutic diphenylcyclopropenone sensitization with weekly scalp DPC. From whole blood left unfractionated, total RNA was extracted. Blood sampling occurred before each patch-test application. CDR1 is MDHEN, CDR2 SYDVKM, per germline. The CDR3 spans 16 residues. V lost 6 bases, J lost 8 bases, and 22 bases lay in between.

The receptor's source is a woman aged 40-49 years with alopecia areata. Some clones in this sample may be carry-over from other donors' samples. The chain has TRBV28 and TRBJ1-4; tentatively, D is TRBD1 (5 bases). This sample comprised whole blood, obtained in connection with sensitization to the hapten diphenylcyclopropenone (DPC). In nucleotides, the CDR3 is TGTGCCAGCAGAGACAGTGTTCGAATTGTATCCGAAAAACTGTTTTTT. Translation gives CASRDSVRIVSEKLFF.